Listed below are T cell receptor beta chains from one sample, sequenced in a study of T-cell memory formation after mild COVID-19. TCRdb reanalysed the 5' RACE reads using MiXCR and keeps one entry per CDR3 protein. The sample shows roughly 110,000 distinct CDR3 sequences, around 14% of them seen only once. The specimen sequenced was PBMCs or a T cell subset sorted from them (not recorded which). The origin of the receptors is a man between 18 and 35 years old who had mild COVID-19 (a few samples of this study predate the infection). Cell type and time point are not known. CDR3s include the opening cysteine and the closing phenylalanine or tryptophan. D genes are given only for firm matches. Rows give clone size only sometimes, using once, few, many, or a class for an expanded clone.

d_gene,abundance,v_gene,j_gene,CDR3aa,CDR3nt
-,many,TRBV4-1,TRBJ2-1,CASSRGLGNEQFF,TGCGCCAGCAGCCGGGGGCTTGGCAATGAGCAGTTCTTC
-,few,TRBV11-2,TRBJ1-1,CASSLETALTEAFF,TGTGCCAGCAGCTTAGAAACGGCTTTAACTGAAGCTTTCTTT
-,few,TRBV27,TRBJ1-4,CASSLSPGANEKLFF,TGTGCCAGCAGTTTATCTCCGGGGGCTAATGAAAAACTGTTTTTT
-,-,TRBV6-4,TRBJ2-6,CASSDSKSGANVLTF,TGTGCCAGCAGTGACTCGAAATCTGGGGCCAACGTCCTGACTTTC
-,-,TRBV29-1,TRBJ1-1,CSVTSTEAFF,TGCAGCGTAACAAGCACTGAAGCTTTCTTT
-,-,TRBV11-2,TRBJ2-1,CASSSHNEQFF,TGTGCCAGCAGTAGTCACAATGAGCAGTTCTTC
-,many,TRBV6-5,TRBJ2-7,CASSPRKVYYEQYF,TGTGCCAGCAGCCCCCGGAAAGTCTACTACGAGCAGTACTTC
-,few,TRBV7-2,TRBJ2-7,CASSLAQRYSYEQYF,TGTGCCAGCAGCTTAGCACAGCGGTACTCCTACGAGCAGTACTTC
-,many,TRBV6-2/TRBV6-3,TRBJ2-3,CASSYPTRDTQYF,TGTGCCAGCAGTTACCCGACCCGGGATACGCAGTATTTT
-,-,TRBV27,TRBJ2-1,CASSPRGQGSYNEQFF,TGTGCCAGCAGCCCTCGGGGCCAAGGCTCCTACAATGAGCAGTTCTTC
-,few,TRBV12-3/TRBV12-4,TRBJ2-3,CASSPSGGLGIDTQYF,TGTGCCAGCAGTCCAAGTGGGGGGCTCGGTATAGATACGCAGTATTTT
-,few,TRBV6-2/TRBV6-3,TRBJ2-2,CASSYSDSETPNTGELFF,TGTGCCAGCAGTTACTCGGACTCGGAAACTCCGAACACCGGGGAGCTGTTTTTT
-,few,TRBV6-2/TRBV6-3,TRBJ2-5,CASSYSLETQYF,TGTGCCAGCAGTTACTCCCTGGAGACCCAGTACTTC
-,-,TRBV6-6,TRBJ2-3,CASTLPGYSWYF,TGTGCCAGCACTTTACCCGGGTATTCATGGTATTTT
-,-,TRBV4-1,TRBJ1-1,CASSQEGTNTEAFF,TGCGCCAGCAGCCAAGAGGGGACGAACACTGAAGCTTTCTTT
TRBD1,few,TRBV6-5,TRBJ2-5,CASTSGQGDVETQYF,TGTGCCAGCACCTCGGGGCAGGGGGACGTAGAGACCCAGTACTTC
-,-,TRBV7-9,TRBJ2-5,CASSDPRGSVGETQYF,TGTGCCAGCAGCGATCCCCGGGGCTCCGTAGGGGAGACCCAGTACTTC
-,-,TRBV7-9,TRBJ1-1,CASRVNTEAFF,TGTGCCAGCAGGGTTAACACTGAAGCTTTCTTT
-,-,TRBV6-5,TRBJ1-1,CASSYPGREAFF,TGTGCCAGCAGTTACCCGGGACGGGAAGCTTTCTTT
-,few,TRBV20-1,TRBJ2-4,CSASGETKNIQYF,TGCAGTGCTAGTGGGGAGACCAAAAACATTCAGTACTTC
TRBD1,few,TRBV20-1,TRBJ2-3,CSASLPSGQHYTDTQYF,TGCAGTGCTAGCCTACCCTCGGGACAGCATTACACAGATACGCAGTATTTT
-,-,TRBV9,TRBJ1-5,CASSSSGGNQPQHF,TGTGCCAGCAGCTCTTCGGGGGGAAACCAGCCCCAGCATTTT
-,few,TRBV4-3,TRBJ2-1,CASSHGTYNEQFF,TGCGCCAGCAGCCATGGGACCTACAATGAGCAGTTCTTC
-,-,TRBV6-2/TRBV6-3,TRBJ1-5,CASIGTPYSNQPQHF,TGTGCCAGCATCGGGACACCGTATAGCAATCAGCCCCAGCATTTT
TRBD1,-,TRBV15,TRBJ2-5,CATSRHRGLMETQYF,TGTGCCACCAGCAGACACAGGGGGCTGATGGAGACCCAGTACTTC
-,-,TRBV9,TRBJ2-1,CASSVGVGEVEQFF,TGTGCCAGCAGCGTAGGGGTAGGGGAGGTTGAGCAGTTCTTC
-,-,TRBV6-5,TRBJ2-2,CASSYGQGSGELFF,TGTGCCAGCAGTTATGGGCAGGGGTCCGGGGAGCTGTTTTTT
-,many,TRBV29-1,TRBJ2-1,CSVESIESSYNEQFF,TGCAGCGTTGAGTCCATTGAGAGCTCCTACAATGAGCAGTTCTTC
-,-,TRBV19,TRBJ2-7,CASSQWGLAYEQYF,TGTGCCAGTAGTCAGTGGGGATTGGCCTACGAGCAGTACTTC
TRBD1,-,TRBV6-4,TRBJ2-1,CASSETQGADEQFF,TGTGCCAGCAGTGAGACCCAGGGGGCGGATGAGCAGTTCTTC
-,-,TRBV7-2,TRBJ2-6,CASSYGAGANVLTF,TGTGCCAGCAGCTATGGGGCTGGGGCCAACGTCCTGACTTTC
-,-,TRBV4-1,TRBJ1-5,CASSQDVGAGQPQHF,TGCGCCAGCAGCCAAGATGTAGGGGCAGGACAGCCCCAGCATTTT
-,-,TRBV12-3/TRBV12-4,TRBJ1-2,CASSLTPRDGYTF,TGTGCCAGCAGTTTAACCCCTCGGGATGGCTACACCTTC
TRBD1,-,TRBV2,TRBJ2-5,CASSQGTGPTETQYF,TGTGCCAGCAGTCAAGGGACAGGACCCACGGAGACCCAGTACTTC
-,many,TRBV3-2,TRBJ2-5,CASSPGLAGKQETQYF,TGTGCCAGCAGCCCGGGACTAGCCGGCAAGCAAGAGACCCAGTACTTC
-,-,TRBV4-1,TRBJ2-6,CARSQEKGFSGANVLTF,TGCGCCAGAAGCCAAGAAAAGGGGTTCTCTGGGGCCAACGTCCTGACTTTC
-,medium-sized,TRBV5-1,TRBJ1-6,CASSLGDRLYSPLHF,TGCGCCAGCAGCTTGGGGGACCGCCTGTATTCACCCCTCCACTTT
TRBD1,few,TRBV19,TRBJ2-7,CASQDRGPSYEQYF,TGTGCCAGTCAGGACAGGGGCCCCTCCTACGAGCAGTACTTC
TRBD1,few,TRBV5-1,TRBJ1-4,CASSPGQGVSGEKLFF,TGCGCCAGCAGCCCGGGACAGGGGGTGTCTGGCGAAAAACTGTTTTTT
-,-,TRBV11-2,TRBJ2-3,CASSGGTMGPDTQYF,TGTGCCAGCAGCGGCGGGACCATGGGTCCAGATACGCAGTATTTT
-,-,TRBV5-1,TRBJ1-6,CASSSDSRTSYNSPLHF,TGCGCCAGCAGCTCTGACAGTCGTACGTCCTATAATTCACCCCTCCACTTT
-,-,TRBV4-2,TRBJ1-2,CASSQESSLNYGYTF,TGTGCCAGCAGCCAAGAAAGCAGCCTAAACTATGGCTACACCTTC
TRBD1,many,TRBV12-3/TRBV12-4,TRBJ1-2,CASSSTGEPGYTF,TGTGCCAGCAGTTCGACAGGGGAGCCTGGCTACACCTTC
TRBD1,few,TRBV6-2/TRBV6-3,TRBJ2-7,CASSYSRTGTSYEQYF,TGTGCCAGCAGTTACTCGAGGACAGGGACCTCCTACGAGCAGTACTTC
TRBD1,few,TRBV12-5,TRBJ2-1,CASGLSRTGYDEQFF,TGTGCTAGTGGTTTGTCCAGGACAGGGTACGATGAGCAGTTCTTC
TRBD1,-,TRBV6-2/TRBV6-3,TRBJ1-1,CASRHDREVTEAFF,TGTGCCAGCAGACACGACAGGGAGGTCACTGAAGCTTTCTTT
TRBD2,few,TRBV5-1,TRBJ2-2,CASSFRLAGWTGELFF,TGCGCCAGCAGTTTCCGACTAGCGGGGTGGACCGGGGAGCTGTTTTTT